This paragraph reports one T cell receptor (beta chain). This clone was found a few times. Its antigen has not been determined. Base-call qualities are not available, and no considerably larger clone is one nucleotide away. The same CDR3 also results from other DNA sequences found in this sample. The germline V gene encodes CDR1 SGHTA and CDR2 FQGNSA. Trimming takes 2 bases off V and 5 bases off J; junction bases not matched to a gene: 5. The CDR3, cysteine through phenylalanine, is 15 amino acids long. Only the CDR3 DNA stays, 45 bases, in frame from base 1. This sample stems from a study of blood T cell repertoires in COVID-19 (dated by TCRdb to between 2020 and 2021). In the study overall: Samples from collaborators originated in the United States, Italy and Spain and spanned both the acute and convalescent phases of COVID-19. The prospective study material was composed of cDNA or gDNA derived from T cells, B-cell-depleted T cells, or PBMCs. The dataset comprised deeply sampled blood TCRbeta repertoires from subjects exposed to, actively infected with, or recovered from COVID-19. The repertoires were released in a freely available public database meant as a resource for research on the immune response to SARS-CoV-2. The samples were drawn from two sources: the first 160 participants of the ongoing ImmuneRACE study, and over 950 subjects contributed by 6 global collaborators. Sample metadata almost always included a de-identified subject ID, COVID-19 status, age in years and sex. Where available, HLA class I and class II types were obtained from metadata supplied by the sample provider rather than from assay-based typing.

TCRbeta CDR3 regions were amplified from genomic DNA using the immunoSEQ Assay, a bias-controlled multiplex PCR. The study's processing was this. The number of nucleated cells in each sample was estimated by amplification of reference gene primers within the assay. Sequence reads were collapsed and filtered to measure the absolute abundance of every unique TCRbeta CDR3 rearrangement. Productive Simpson clonality was computed per sample as the square root of Simpson's diversity index over productive rearrangements. What TCRdb holds here is the immuneACCESS table cut down to in-frame rearrangements. Part of the clones is not present; checked against another copy, under half of the missing clones reflect an unresolved V gene, and the others are unexplained. The DNA gave D and trimming, while V, J and clone size come from that table. The sample table holds more than 200,000 clones, of which approximately 86% were seen once. The biggest ten clones account for roughly 1.6% of the sample.

The paper's findings and limits, for the study overall: How much clinical and demographic metadata was included differed by source and by participant, and the metadata was provided uncurated.

Participants in the prospective study were enrolled through a virtual design, were aged 18 to 89 years, and lived in roughly 26 United States geographic areas. In the prospective study, participants were assigned to cohorts based on the clinical history participants reported in a screening survey and a study questionnaire. ImmuneRACE Cohort 3 recovered participants were defined by two consecutive negative NP/OP PCR tests, healthcare professional clearance, or symptom resolution. Mobile phlebotomists in the prospective study collected whole blood, serum and a nasopharyngeal or oropharyngeal swab from every participant. Over an approximately 2-month period, participants in the prospective study had the option of providing additional blood draws and questionnaires. Before DNA extraction, prospective study blood samples were shipped either frozen or at room temperature.

The chain is assembled from TRBV7-2 and TRBJ1-4, and 7 junctional nucleotides match TRBD1. The TCR comes from a woman aged 45 to 65 who had recovered from COVID-19. The specimen was PBMCs or T cells enriched from blood (not recorded which). The encoded CDR3 is CASSLRGQPNEKLFF. Read as DNA, the sequence is TGTGCCAGCAGCTTAAGGGGACAGCCAAATGAAAAACTGTTTTTT.